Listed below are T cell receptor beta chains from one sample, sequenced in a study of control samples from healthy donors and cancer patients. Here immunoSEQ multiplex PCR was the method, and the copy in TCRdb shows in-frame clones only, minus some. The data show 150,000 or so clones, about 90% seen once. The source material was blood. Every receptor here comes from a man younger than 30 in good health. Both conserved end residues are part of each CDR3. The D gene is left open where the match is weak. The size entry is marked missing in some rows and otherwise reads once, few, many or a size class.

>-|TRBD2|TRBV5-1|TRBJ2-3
TGCGCCAGCAGCTTGAATCGGGGGGACACAGATACGCAGTATTTT
CASSLNRGDTDTQYF
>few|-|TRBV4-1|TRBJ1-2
TGCGCCAGCAGCCAAGATACGCAGGCCGGCTACACCTTC
CASSQDTQAGYTF
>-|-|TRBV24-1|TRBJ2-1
TGTGCCACCAGTGATTCACAGGGTTCATTCGACAATGAGCAGTTCTTC
CATSDSQGSFDNEQFF
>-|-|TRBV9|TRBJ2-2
TGTGCCAGCAGCCCGTGGGGACGTAACACCGGGGAGCTGTTTTTT
CASSPWGRNTGELFF
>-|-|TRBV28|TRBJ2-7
TGTGCCAGCAGTTCCCCCCTCGGGCAGTACTTC
CASSSPLGQYF
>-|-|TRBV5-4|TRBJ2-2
TGTGCCAGCAGCTTTCAAAACACCGGGGAGCTGTTTTTT
CASSFQNTGELFF
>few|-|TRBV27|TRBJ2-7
TGTGCCAGCAGTGAGAGCGGGTACGAGCAGTACTTC
CASSESGYEQYF
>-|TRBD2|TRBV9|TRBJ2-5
TGTGCCAGCAGCGCTCCCAGTAGCGGGGGGCAGGGGGAGACCCAGTACTTC
CASSAPSSGGQGETQYF
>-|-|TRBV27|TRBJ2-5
TGTGCCAGCAGTTTTTCCCTTCCCCGGGAGACCCAGTACTTC
CASSFSLPRETQYF
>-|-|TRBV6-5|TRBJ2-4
TGTGCCAGCATAGGACGTTCCCTAGCCAAAAACATTCAGTACTTC
CASIGRSLAKNIQYF
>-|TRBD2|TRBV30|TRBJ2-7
TGTGCCTGGAGTGTAAGAACTCTCGCGGGACTAGCGGGGTACGAGCAGTACTTC
CAWSVRTLAGLAGYEQYF
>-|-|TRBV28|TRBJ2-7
TGTGCCAGCAGTTTCCGCGGAACCTACGAGCAGTACTTC
CASSFRGTYEQYF
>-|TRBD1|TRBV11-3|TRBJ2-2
TGTGCCAGCAGCCCCCGGCGGCAGGGGGCGAACACCGGGGAGCTGTTTTTT
CASSPRRQGANTGELFF
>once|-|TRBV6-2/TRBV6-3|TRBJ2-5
TGTGCCAGCAGTTACGCGCCAGAGACCCAGTACTTC
CASSYAPETQYF
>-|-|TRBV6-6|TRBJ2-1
TGTGCCAGCAGTTACCAGGGTGGGATTAACAATGAGCAGTTCTTC
CASSYQGGINNEQFF
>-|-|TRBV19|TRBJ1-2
TGTGCCAGTAGGACACTCCGCGGGACGGAGGATAACTATGGCTACACCTTC
CASRTLRGTEDNYGYTF
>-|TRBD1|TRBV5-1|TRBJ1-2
TGCGCCAGCAGCACCGGTCCGGGGACAGGGGATGGCTACACCTTC
CASSTGPGTGDGYTF
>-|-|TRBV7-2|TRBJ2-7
TGTGCCAGCTCCAGGGACGGAGGACCCTACGAGCAGTACTTC
CASSRDGGPYEQYF
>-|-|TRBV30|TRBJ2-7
TGTGCCTATAAAACTCGCGACGAGCAGTACTTC
CAYKTRDEQYF
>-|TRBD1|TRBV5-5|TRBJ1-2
TGTGCCAGCAGCTTGGCGACAGGGTTACAGTATGGCTACACCTTC
CASSLATGLQYGYTF
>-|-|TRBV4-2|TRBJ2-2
TGTGCCAGCAGCCAAGTGAGTCTACGGGCGGGGACCGGGGAGCTGTTTTTT
CASSQVSLRAGTGELFF
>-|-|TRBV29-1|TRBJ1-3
TGCAGCGTTGTGGAGTCTGGAAACACCATATATTTT
CSVVESGNTIYF
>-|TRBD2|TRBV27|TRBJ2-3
TGTGCCAGCAGCCTTAGCGGGGCCAGCACAGATACGCAGTATTTT
CASSLSGASTDTQYF
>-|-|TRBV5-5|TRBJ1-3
TGTGCCAGCAGCTCTCGCGGGATCTCTGGAAACACCATATATTTT
CASSSRGISGNTIYF
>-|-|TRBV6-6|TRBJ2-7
TGTGCCAGCAGTTACTCGAACTCCTACGAGCAGTACTTC
CASSYSNSYEQYF
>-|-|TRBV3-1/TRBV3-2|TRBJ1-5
TGTGCCAGCAGCCTAGGGGTGGTCGGCAATCAGCCCCAGCATTTT
CASSLGVVGNQPQHF
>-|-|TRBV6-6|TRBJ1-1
TGTGCCAGCAGTTACCCATTCTGGACGGATAACACTGAAGCTTTCTTT
CASSYPFWTDNTEAFF
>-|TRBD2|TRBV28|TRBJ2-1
TGTGCCAGCAGTTCGATAGCGGGCCTAGGCAATGAGCAGTTCTTC
CASSSIAGLGNEQFF
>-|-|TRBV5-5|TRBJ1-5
TGTGCCAGCAGCGAGGGACTGGTGCCACAGCCCCAGCATTTT
CASSEGLVPQPQHF
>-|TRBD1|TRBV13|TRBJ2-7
TGTGCCAGCAGCGGGACAGGGCCCTACGAGCAGTACTTC
CASSGTGPYEQYF
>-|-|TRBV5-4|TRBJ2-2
TGTGCCAGCAGCTTGGTCGAGGGAACCGGGGAGCTGTTTTTT
CASSLVEGTGELFF
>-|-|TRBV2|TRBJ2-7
TGTGCCAGCAGTGATTTAAGGTACGAGCAGTACTTC
CASSDLRYEQYF
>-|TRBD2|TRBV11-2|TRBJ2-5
TGTGCCAGCAGCTTTAGCGGGGAGACCCAGTACTTC
CASSFSGETQYF
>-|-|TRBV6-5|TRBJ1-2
TGTGCCAGCAGTTACTCAGGCGGGTGGGACGCTGGCTACACCTTC
CASSYSGGWDAGYTF
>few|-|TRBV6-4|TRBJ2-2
TGTGCCAGCAGTGAAACAGAGACCGGGGAGCTGTTTTTT
CASSETETGELFF
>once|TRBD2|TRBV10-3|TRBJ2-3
TGTGCCGTCAAAAGCGGGGGGCTCACAGATACGCAGTATTTT
CAVKSGGLTDTQYF
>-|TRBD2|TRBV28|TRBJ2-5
TGTGCCAGCAGTTTATTGGGTAGCGGGGGAGCCCCGGAGACCCAGTACTTC
CASSLLGSGGAPETQYF
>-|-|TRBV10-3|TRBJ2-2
TGTGCCATCAGTGATGGAGGGGACACCGGGGAGCTGTTTTTT
CAISDGGDTGELFF
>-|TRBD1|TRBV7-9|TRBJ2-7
TGTGCCAGCAGTTCGGAGGGGACAGGGGACTACGAGCAGTACTTC
CASSSEGTGDYEQYF
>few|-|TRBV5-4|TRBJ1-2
TGTGCCAGCAGCTTGGACGGGGAAGGCTACACCTTC
CASSLDGEGYTF
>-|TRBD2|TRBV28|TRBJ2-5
TGTGCCAGCAGTCCCCCCATTGAGCGGGGGTCCCAAGAGACCCAGTACTTC
CASSPPIERGSQETQYF
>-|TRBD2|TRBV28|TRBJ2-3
TGTGCCAGCAGTTTACTAGCGGGGGCCCCAGTTACGCAGTATTTT
CASSLLAGAPVTQYF
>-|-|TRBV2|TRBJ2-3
TGTGCCAGCAGGCTGGACGTCCCCACAGATACGCAGTATTTT
CASRLDVPTDTQYF
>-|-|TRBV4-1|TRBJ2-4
TGCGCCAGCAGCCAAGTCCAGGGTGTGAGGTACTTC
CASSQVQGVRYF
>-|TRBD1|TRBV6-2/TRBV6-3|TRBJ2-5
TGTGCCAGCAGTCCCGGGACAGGTCCTCAAGAGACCCAGTACTTC
CASSPGTGPQETQYF
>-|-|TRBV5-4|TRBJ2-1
TGTGCCAGCAGCTTGCGGAATGAGCAGTTCTTC
CASSLRNEQFF
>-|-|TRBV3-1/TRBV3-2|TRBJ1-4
TGTGCCAGCAGCCAAGATTGGGTTCAAGATGAAAAACTGTTTTTT
CASSQDWVQDEKLFF
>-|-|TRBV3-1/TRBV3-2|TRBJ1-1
TGTGCCAGCAGCCCCGAAAGGGTGGGGAACACTGAAGCTTTCTTT
CASSPERVGNTEAFF
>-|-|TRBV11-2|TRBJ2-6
TGTGCCAGCAGCTTACGCCCGGCTACTGGGGCCAACGTCCTGACTTTC
CASSLRPATGANVLTF
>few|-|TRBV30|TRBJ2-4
TGTGCCTGGACCTTAAAAAACATTCAGTACTTC
CAWTLKNIQYF
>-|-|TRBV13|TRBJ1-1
TGTGCCAGCAGCTTATTGTCGAATCCAGACCGGAGAGCTTTCTTT
CASSLLSNPDRRAFF
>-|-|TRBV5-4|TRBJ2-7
TGTGCCAGCAGCCGAGGAGGCTCTGGGTACGAGCAGTACTTC
CASSRGGSGYEQYF
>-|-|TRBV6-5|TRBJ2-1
TGTGCCAGCTATAAGCCCTTGCCACCAGAGCAGTTCTTC
CASYKPLPPEQFF
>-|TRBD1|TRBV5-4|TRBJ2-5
TGTGCCAGCAGCCCAGGGGGACAGACGCAAGAGACCCAGTACTTC
CASSPGGQTQETQYF